This is a list of T cell receptor beta chains from one sample in a study of shared clonotypes between healthy human individuals. Repertoires were generated with immunoSEQ multiplex PCR, while TCRdb's copy carries only in-frame clones and drops some. Among around 2.3 million clones, approximately 94% were seen once, and the ten largest hold roughly 0.13%. The sample was naive CD4+ T cells sorted from blood. The source of these receptors is a young man in good health. Each CDR3 is given with its conserved first and last residue. D genes are given only for firm matches. The size entry is marked missing in some rows and otherwise reads once, few, many or a size class.

d_gene	abundance	v_gene	len	j_gene	CDR3aa	CDR3nt
TRBD1	once	TRBV30	15	TRBJ1-4	CAWAKNRGQGEKLFF	TGTGCCTGGGCAAAAAACAGGGGGCAAGGTGAAAAACTGTTTTTT
.	.	TRBV6-1	18	TRBJ2-6	CASSERAGVEAGANVLTF	TGTGCCAGCAGTGAACGGGCAGGGGTTGAAGCTGGGGCCAACGTCCTGACTTTC
.	.	TRBV6-1	13	TRBJ2-2	CASRPQGTGELFF	TGTGCCAGCAGGCCCCAGGGCACCGGGGAGCTGTTTTTT
.	.	TRBV6-6	16	TRBJ1-3	CASTDPREDSGNTIYF	TGTGCCAGCACCGATCCCCGGGAGGACTCTGGAAACACCATATATTTT
.	.	TRBV27	17	TRBJ2-2	CASSLAPWGTGTGELFF	TGTGCCAGCAGTTTGGCCCCGTGGGGCACTGGCACCGGGGAGCTGTTTTTT
.	.	TRBV6-6	16	TRBJ2-7	CASRPPRREVSYEQYF	TGTGCCAGCAGACCACCGAGGCGAGAGGTTAGCTACGAGCAGTACTTC
.	.	TRBV11-3	17	TRBJ2-5	CASSLGGAGVFQETQYF	TGTGCCAGCAGCTTAGGAGGCGCAGGGGTATTCCAAGAGACCCAGTACTTC
TRBD1	.	TRBV7-2	14	TRBJ1-5	CASSLDRGNQPQHF	TGTGCCAGCAGCCTAGACAGGGGCAATCAGCCCCAGCATTTT
.	.	TRBV14	14	TRBJ1-2	CASSRGIPGYGYTF	TGTGCCAGCAGCCGAGGGATTCCGGGCTATGGCTACACCTTC
TRBD1	.	TRBV5-1	14	TRBJ2-1	CASSKGQGADEQFF	TGCGCCAGCAGCAAGGGACAGGGGGCGGATGAGCAGTTCTTC
TRBD1	.	TRBV11-2	14	TRBJ1-2	CASSPGQGFYGYTF	TGTGCCAGCAGCCCAGGACAGGGCTTCTATGGCTACACCTTC
TRBD1	.	TRBV5-1	16	TRBJ2-2	CASSLRTGETSGELFF	TGCGCCAGCAGCTTGAGGACAGGGGAAACAAGCGGGGAGCTGTTTTTT
.	.	TRBV5-4	16	TRBJ1-5	CASISRGKIGNQPQHF	TGTGCCAGCATTTCCAGGGGTAAAATTGGCAATCAGCCCCAGCATTTT